The 23 T cell receptor beta chains reported below all come from one sample, sequenced in a study of cytomegalovirus exposure and HLA in healthy donors. PCR employed 60 Vbeta and 13 Jbeta primers. The data were produced by immunoSEQ multiplex PCR, yet TCRdb's version contains in-frame clones alone and is incomplete. This sample has around 200,000 clones, with about 80% found just once. The sample comprised PBMCs. The receptors here all came from a woman between 35 and 50 years old in good health and CMV-seronegative.

The chain uses TRBV28 and TRBJ2-3, with 7 positions matching TRBD1. The CDR3 length is 15 residues. Germline CDR1 reads MDHEN; CDR2 reads SYDVKM. Germline trimming cut 7 bases from V and 0 bases from J; bases unmatched to any gene: 7. CDR3 residues: CASTDRATSTDTQYF. CDR3 DNA sequence: TGTGCCAGCACTGACAGGGCCACGAGCACAGATACGCAGTATTTT.

The V gene is TRBV7-6, the J gene TRBJ2-3; no clear D. CDR3 length equals 13 residues. Trimming pared 5 bases from V and 5 bases from J, leaving 11 bases between. Germline-derived CDR1 and CDR2 are SGHVS and FNYEAQ. The CDR3 region has the DNA TGTGCCAGCAGCCGAATAGTTCAAGATACGCAGTATTTT. Translation gives CASSRIVQDTQYF.

The gene calls are TRBV7-3 and TRBJ2-3; TRBD2 might be the D (5 bases). The CDR3 totals 16 residues. The germline CDR1 and CDR2 sequences are SGHTA and FQGTGA. The ends were cut back, 4 bases at V and 4 bases at J, with 18 bases in the middle. CDR3 protein: CASSSNLVRRPDTQYF. Written as DNA, the CDR3 is TGTGCCAGCAGCTCCAACCTGGTGAGGAGGCCAGATACGCAGTATTTT.

The chain links TRBV30 to TRBJ2-7, with 8 bases aligning to TRBD1. CDR3 length: 13 residues. V gave up 4 bases and J gave up 2 bases; unmatched junction bases: 4. Germline V gene data show CDR1 as GTSNPN and CDR2 as SVGIG (reference sequence). In nucleotides, the CDR3 is TGTGCCTGGAACCCGGACAGGGCCTACGAGCAGTACTTC. This gives the protein CAWNPDRAYEQYF. The whole variable domain, remainder taken from reference TRBV30 and TRBJ2-7, is SQTIHQWPATLVQPVGSPLSLECTVEGTSNPNLYWYRQAAGRGLQLLFYSVGIGQISSEVPQNLSASRPQDRQFILSSKKLLLSDSGFYLCAWNPDRAYEQYFGPGTRLTVT.

The chain joins TRBV7-8 to TRBJ1-5, with 11 bases identical to TRBD1. CDR1 and CDR2 from the germline V gene are SGHVS and FQNEAQ. The CDR3 is made up of 18 amino acids. Trimming took 1 base from V and 6 from J; bases not matched to a gene: 11. The CDR3 DNA follows: TGTGCCAGCAGCTTAGTAAGGACAGGGGGCGGCCTGGGTCAGCCCCAGCATTTT. Its protein product is CASSLVRTGGGLGQPQHF.

The chain employs TRBV11-2 and TRBJ2-7, with 7 positions matching TRBD2. Germline values: CDR1 SGHAT, CDR2 FQNNGV. The length of the CDR3 is 14 residues. With 1 base clipped from V and 4 bases from J, the junction kept 4 bases outside the gene matches. In nucleotides, the CDR3 is TGTGCCAGCAGCTTAGCGTCGGGGGGATACGAGCAGTACTTC. Translated, it gives CASSLASGGYEQYF.

The CDR3 protein is CASSLIPSGGPVENEQFF. CDR3 coding DNA: TGCGCCAGCAGCTTGATACCTAGCGGGGGGCCGGTGGAGAATGAGCAGTTCTTC. The chain uses TRBV5-1 and TRBJ2-1, with 11 positions matching TRBD2. The CDR3 contains 18 residues. V was pared by 1 base and J by 7 bases, with 13 bases of the junction left unmatched. Germline values: CDR1 SGHRS, CDR2 YFSETQ. The variable domain in full, with the rest retrieved from reference TRBV5-1 and TRBJ2-1, is KAGVTQTPRYLIKTRGQQVTLSCSPISGHRSVSWYQQTPGQGLQFLFEYFSETQRNKGNFPGRFSGRQFSNSRSEMNVSTLELGDSALYLCASSLIPSGGPVENEQFFGPGTRLTVL.

This chain uses TRBV4-3 with TRBJ2-2; D remains unclear. CDR1 and CDR2 (germline): LGHNA, YSLEER. The CDR3 has 17 amino acids. V lost 0 bases and J lost 1, with 12 bases in between. The CDR3 region has the DNA TGCGCCAGCAGCCAAGATCCCCCACATGTGAACACCGGGGAGCTGTTTTTT. Its translation: CASSQDPPHVNTGELFF.

The chain carries TRBV11-2 and TRBJ2-5, with D maybe TRBD2 (6 bases). This CDR3 has 16 amino acids. Germline V CDR1 and CDR2: SGHAT, FQNNGV. Between the trimmed V and J ends, which lost 8 bases and 1 base, there was a span of 20 bases. The CDR3 DNA follows: TGTGCCAGCGGCACAATTCGGGGGAGTCCCCAAGAGACCCAGTACTTC. It specifies CASGTIRGSPQETQYF.

V gene TRBV6-5 combines with J gene TRBJ2-5; 7 bases are a match to TRBD1. Gene TRBJ2-7 matches the end of the DNA better, so the J call may be wrong. This CDR3 comprises 14 residues. Germline assignment: CDR1 MNHEY and CDR2 SVGAGI. The CDR3 nucleotides are TGTGCCAGCAGTTTGGGACAGATTTCCTACGAGCAGTACTTC. This encodes CASSLGQISYEQYF.

V usage is TRBV28 and J usage is TRBJ1-5; no firm D call. The CDR3 runs to 15 residues. Germline V CDR1 and CDR2: MDHEN, SYDVKM. V shed 3 bases and J shed 3 bases, with 12 bases lying between them. CDR3 DNA sequence: TGTGCCAGCAGTTTCCCGGGGTCGAACAATCAGCCCCAGCATTTT. As protein: CASSFPGSNNQPQHF.

The genes are TRBV9 and TRBJ2-1; D is uncertain. The length of the CDR3 is 12 residues. V shed 0 bases and J shed 5 bases, with 3 bases lying between them. Germline assignment: CDR1 SGDLS and CDR2 YYNGEE. This chain's CDR3 is CASSVADNEQFF. The CDR3 coding sequence is TGTGCCAGCAGCGTAGCTGACAATGAGCAGTTCTTC.

The CDR3 protein is CASQEGGNQPQHF. CDR3 nucleotide sequence: TGTGCCAGCCAAGAGGGTGGCAATCAGCCCCAGCATTTT. The chain has TRBV28 and TRBJ1-5; D unresolved. Trimming left V 8 bases short and J 2 bases short, with 10 bases between. The CDR3 length is 13 residues. Germline values: CDR1 MDHEN, CDR2 SYDVKM.

J is TRBJ2-2 and V is TRBV30, with 8 positions matching TRBD1. V shed 0 bases and J 6 bases; nucleotides not matched to a gene: 6. Germline loops: CDR1 GTSNPN, CDR2 SVGIG (reference sequence). The CDR3 is made up of 15 amino acids. The CDR3 sequence: CAWSVRKTGAGELFF. In nucleotides, the CDR3 is TGTGCCTGGAGTGTTAGGAAGACAGGGGCCGGGGAGCTGTTTTTT.

J is TRBJ1-5 and V is TRBV19; TRBD1 aligns across 12 bases. The germline V gene encodes CDR1 LNHDA and CDR2 SQIVND (reference sequence). The junction had 13 bases not matched to a gene; V was cut back by 5 bases and J by 2 bases. CDR3 length equals 19 residues. As DNA, the CDR3 is TGTGCCAGTAGTCAAAGTCCCGGGACAGGGGGCGGAGGCAATCAGCCCCAGCATTTT. Protein: CASSQSPGTGGGGNQPQHF.

This clone was observed a few times. The rearrangement links TRBV27 to TRBJ2-2, with D possibly being TRBD1 (6 bases). V was cut by 6 bases and J by 3 bases, with 11 bases left in between. The CDR3 consists of 14 residues. Germline V CDR1 and CDR2: MNHEY, SMNVEV (reference sequence). CDR3 DNA: TGTGCCAGCAGAAGGGACACCCACACCGGGGAGCTGTTTTTT. It specifies CASRRDTHTGELFF.

The V gene is TRBV11-2, the J gene TRBJ1-2, with 8 bases identical to TRBD1. Germline V gene data show CDR1 as SGHAT and CDR2 as FQNNGV. This CDR3 has 14 residues. The ends lost 5 bases at V and 6 bases at J; junction bases unmatched: 8. The DNA for the CDR3 is TGTGCCAGCAGCCTTCTCCAGGGGGCGGATGGCTACACCTTC. This gives the protein CASSLLQGADGYTF.

The V gene is TRBV5-1, the J gene TRBJ1-6, with D tentatively TRBD1 (6 bases). With 7 bases removed from V and 6 bases from J, the gap between germline ends came to 26 bases. The CDR3 is made up of 18 amino acids. Germline V gene data show CDR1 as SGHRS and CDR2 as YFSETQ. CDR3: CASGETGPVDLGNSPLHF. The CDR3 bases are TGCGCCAGCGGAGAGACAGGCCCGGTGGATCTTGGTAATTCACCCCTCCACTTT.

The rearrangement uses TRBV7-6 and TRBJ1-6, with 9 bases that match TRBD1. Germline values: CDR1 SGHVS, CDR2 FNYEAQ. V lost 4 bases to trimming and J lost 7 bases; unmatched junction nucleotides: 2. The length of the CDR3 is 14 residues. The CDR3 loop is CASSSGTGNSPLHF. CDR3 nucleotides: TGTGCCAGCAGCTCCGGGACAGGGAATTCACCCCTCCACTTT.

The chain carries TRBV7-6 and TRBJ2-3, with 8 bases fitting TRBD2. The CDR3 is 17 residues long. In germline, CDR1 is SGHVS, CDR2 FNYEAQ. V shed 4 bases, J shed 5 bases, and the junction held 14 bases outside the gene matches. The CDR3 protein is CASSSLVPGLGGDTQYF. The CDR3 nucleotides read TGTGCCAGCAGCTCGCTAGTCCCGGGACTAGGGGGAGATACGCAGTATTTT.

The chain couples TRBV27 to TRBJ2-3; 7 nucleotides line up with TRBD1. In germline, CDR1 is MNHEY, CDR2 SMNVEV (reference sequence). The CDR3 length is 14 residues. The junction had 7 bases not matched to a gene; V was cut back by 6 bases and J by 4 bases. The CDR3 coding sequence is TGTGCCAGCAGCCTTACGACAGGGCCAGATACGCAGTATTTT. The encoded protein is CASSLTTGPDTQYF.

V is TRBV30 and J is TRBJ1-2; TRBD1 aligns across 11 bases. There are 14 residues in the CDR3. The V and J ends lost 7 bases and 4 bases, in that order; junction bases with no gene match: 8. Germline V gene sequence: CDR1 GTSNPN, CDR2 SVGIG (reference sequence). This chain's CDR3 is CASVRGQGGYGYTF. The CDR3 DNA is TGTGCCTCAGTAAGGGGACAGGGGGGCTATGGCTACACCTTC.

This chain links TRBV13 with TRBJ1-1; no definite D call. Germline V lookup: CDR1 PRHDT, CDR2 FYEKMQ (reference sequence). V was cut by 0 bases and J by 5 bases, with 7 bases left in between. The length of the CDR3 is 13 residues. The CDR3 protein is CASSLGLGTEAFF. The CDR3 coding sequence is TGTGCCAGCAGCTTAGGCCTAGGTACTGAAGCTTTCTTT.